This is a list of T cell receptor beta chains from one sample in a study of tumor-infiltrating lymphocytes in primary liver carcinoma. TCRdb reprocessed the multiplex PCR reads via MiXCR and lists one record per CDR3 protein. The profile shows 100,000 or so distinct CDR3 sequences, roughly 80% of them singletons. Sequenced input: liver tumor tissue from sampling region 3. Receptor source: a middle-aged man with primary liver carcinoma and hepatitis B virus infection. CDR3s include the opening cysteine and the closing phenylalanine or tryptophan. The D gene is left open where the match is weak. Clone size, where shown, is once, few, many, or a class for clones that have expanded.

CDR3 DNA,CDR3 protein,D gene,J gene,V gene,clone size
TGCGCCAGAAGCTTGGGTAGTCGACCCGAAGAGACCCAGTACTTC,CARSLGSRPEETQYF,NA,TRBJ2-5,TRBV5-1,NA
TGTGCCGGCAACGAGCAGGCAAACACTGAAGCTTTCTTT,CAGNEQANTEAFF,NA,TRBJ1-1,TRBV2,NA
TGCAGCGTCGACCGGTCGGGGACATTAAGAAGCTACGAGCAGTACTTC,CSVDRSGTLRSYEQYF,NA,TRBJ2-7,TRBV29-1,NA
TGTGCCAGCAGCTTACACGCGGACAGGGGCCTTGGTAATGAGCAGTTCTTC,CASSLHADRGLGNEQFF,TRBD1,TRBJ2-1,TRBV5-5,many
TGTGTCAGCAGCGATGGTCCGACCGGAGGAGGATATGGCTACACCTTC,CVSSDGPTGGGYGYTF,NA,TRBJ1-2,TRBV6-6,NA
TGTGCCAGCCGTCGGAGGGGGGGGCGCTCCTACAATGAGCAGTTCTTC,CASRRRGGRSYNEQFF,NA,TRBJ2-1,TRBV12-3/TRBV12-4,NA
TGTGCTAACAGTAGTGGGCGGAGCCGCAGCTCCTACGAGCACTACTTC,CANSSGRSRSSYEHYF,NA,TRBJ2-7,TRBV6-2/TRBV6-3,NA
TGCAGCGTTGGTGGAGGATTGGATATGAACACTGAATCTTTCTTT,CSVGGGLDMNTESFF,NA,TRBJ1-1,TRBV29-1,NA
TGTGCCAGCAGCCAAGATCAGAAACGGGAGCAGTATTTC,CASSQDQKREQYF,NA,TRBJ2-7,TRBV14,NA
TGCGCCAGCAGTTACTCGTTCGGGAGGACTGAAGCTTTCTTT,CASSYSFGRTEAFF,NA,TRBJ1-1,TRBV6-5,NA
TGCGCCAGCAGCTTAGGTGGGGACAATGAGCAGTTCTTC,CASSLGGDNEQFF,NA,TRBJ2-1,TRBV5-1,many
TGTGCCAGCCTACTAGGCCCTAGTGGGAACGTCCCCCCTGGCACAGTTACGCAGTATTTT,CASLLGPSGNVPPGTVTQYF,NA,TRBJ2-3,TRBV6-2/TRBV6-3,NA
TGTGCCAGCAACCAAGATAGCGGGAGGGACAACGAGCAATACTTC,CASNQDSGRDNEQYF,TRBD2,TRBJ2-7,TRBV4-2,NA
TGTGTCAGCAGTTTATGGACTACGAAGGATATGCAGTATTTT,CVSSLWTTKDMQYF,NA,TRBJ2-3,TRBV11-2,NA
TGTACCAGCAGTTACTTCCCTGACAGTCTTCTATTAGGCTACACCTTC,CTSSYFPDSLLLGYTF,NA,TRBJ1-2,TRBV6-2/TRBV6-3,NA
TGTGCCAGCAGCGATGACCGACAGGGGAACTATGGCTGCACCTTC,CASSDDRQGNYGCTF,TRBD1,TRBJ1-2,TRBV7-9,NA
TGCAGCGCAAGACAGCGCAACTATGGGTACACCTTC,CSARQRNYGYTF,NA,TRBJ1-2,TRBV29-1,NA
TGTGTCAGCAGTGTAGCCCTCGGGACAGGGGGCCGTGAGACCCAGTACTTC,CVSSVALGTGGRETQYF,TRBD1,TRBJ2-5,TRBV6-1,once
TGTGCCAACAGCCCTAGGAGCGGGAGCTCCTACAATGAGCAGTTCTTC,CANSPRSGSSYNEQFF,TRBD2,TRBJ2-1,TRBV7-3,NA
TGTGTCAGCAGTCGGACGTGGATCGGGTCCTACGAGCAGTACTTC,CVSSRTWIGSYEQYF,NA,TRBJ2-7,TRBV5-6,NA
TGCGCCAGCAGCCATGGGGGTGCGTCAGACACGCAGTATTTT,CASSHGGASDTQYF,NA,TRBJ2-3,TRBV4-3,NA
TGTGCCACCGCCCCAGGCTATGGCTACAGCTTC,CATAPGYGYSF,NA,TRBJ1-2,TRBV6-2/TRBV6-3,NA
TGTGACAGCAGTCCGACCGGGACTAGCGGGAGTGGAGATACGCAGTATTTT,CDSSPTGTSGSGDTQYF,TRBD2,TRBJ2-3,TRBV5-5,once
TGTGCCAGCATCCCGATAGTCACAGCCGGGGAGCTGTTTTTT,CASIPIVTAGELFF,NA,TRBJ2-2,TRBV2,NA
TGCGCCAGCAGCGTGGGGGACGGAGAGACCCAGTACTTC,CASSVGDGETQYF,NA,TRBJ2-5,TRBV5-1,many
TGTGTCTGGAGTGTACGTCAGGGAATCTCTGGGGCCAACGTCCTGACTTTC,CVWSVRQGISGANVLTF,NA,TRBJ2-6,TRBV30,few
TGTGCCAGTAGTTACCGGAGGGACAGTTACGAGCAGTACTTC,CASSYRRDSYEQYF,NA,TRBJ2-7,TRBV6-6,NA
TGCAGTGTTGTACCAGCGGGTATAGATACGCAGTGTTTT,CSVVPAGIDTQCF,NA,TRBJ2-3,TRBV29-1,NA
TGCGACAGCAGCCAAGATAGGGGAGCGGGAGACGAGCAGTATTTC,CDSSQDRGAGDEQYF,TRBD2,TRBJ2-7,TRBV4-3,NA
TGTAGCGTGGGCGGAGTCACAGATGCGCAGTATTTT,CSVGGVTDAQYF,NA,TRBJ2-3,TRBV29-1,NA
TGCAGCGTTGTACTGTTGTCGCTACCGGGTAATGAGCAGTTCTTC,CSVVLLSLPGNEQFF,NA,TRBJ2-1,TRBV29-1,NA
TGCGCCAGCAACCAAGTTGAGGAGTCCGAGCAGTGCTTC,CASNQVEESEQCF,NA,TRBJ2-7,TRBV4-3,NA
TGCGCCTACAGCGTAAACAGGGTGGCGAACACTGAAGCTTTCTTT,CAYSVNRVANTEAFF,NA,TRBJ1-1,TRBV5-1,NA
TGCGTCAGCAGCCAAGATGTTTCCCGTTCCTACGAGCAGTACTTC,CVSSQDVSRSYEQYF,NA,TRBJ2-7,TRBV4-3,NA
TGTGCCAGCACCCCTGGGAGGGGCGGCTATGGCTACACCTTC,CASTPGRGGYGYTF,NA,TRBJ1-2,TRBV6-5,many
TGTGCCAGTGGCAGGGGGCAAGAGACCCAGTACTTC,CASGRGQETQYF,TRBD1,TRBJ2-5,TRBV7-9,NA
TGCGCCAGCAGCACACTAGGGGGAAGGACTAAAAACATTCAGTACTTC,CASSTLGGRTKNIQYF,NA,TRBJ2-4,TRBV10-1,NA
TGTGCCACCAGTGTAGGAAGAGCCGGGGTGCTGCTTTTT,CATSVGRAGVLLF,NA,TRBJ2-2,TRBV24-1,NA
TGCGCTAGTAGCCGCGGGGGACGCGATTTGACAGATACGCAGTATTTT,CASSRGGRDLTDTQYF,TRBD2,TRBJ2-3,TRBV5-1,once
TGTGCCGGCAGTTACTCGGGGTGGGGTAGCGAGCAGTACTTC,CAGSYSGWGSEQYF,NA,TRBJ2-7,TRBV6-6,NA
TGTGCCAGCAGTTCAAACCGACAGGGCTGGGACGTTGGCTACACCTTC,CASSSNRQGWDVGYTF,TRBD1,TRBJ1-2,TRBV7-2,NA
TGTGCCAGCGGCCGATTGGGTACACAATATTTT,CASGRLGTQYF,NA,TRBJ2-3,TRBV5-6,NA
TGTGCCATCAGTTCCCGGTCAGCCCCAGGGGTGACCCAGTACTTC,CAISSRSAPGVTQYF,NA,TRBJ2-5,TRBV11-2,NA
TGTGCCAGCAATGTTCGGGGGAATGGAGCAGATACGCAGTACTTT,CASNVRGNGADTQYF,NA,TRBJ2-3,TRBV6-1,NA
TGTGCCAGCAATTTAGCCGGGACAGGGATTCTCTACTATGGCTACACCTTC,CASNLAGTGILYYGYTF,TRBD1,TRBJ1-2,TRBV28,NA
TGTGCCAGTAGCTTCGCCGGCCCCTGCATTGAGCAGTTCTTC,CASSFAGPCIEQFF,NA,TRBJ2-1,TRBV11-3,NA
TGTGCCAGCAGGGCCCTTAATGGGAACTATGGCTACACATTC,CASRALNGNYGYTF,NA,TRBJ1-2,TRBV4-2,NA
TGTGCCAGCAAAGAGACTAGCGGAAACAATGAGCAGTTCTTC,CASKETSGNNEQFF,TRBD2,TRBJ2-1,TRBV12-3/TRBV12-4,many